This paragraph reports one TCR beta chain. The antigen is unknown. A roughly 120-subject validation cohort, separate from the roughly 700-subject first cohort, supplied the donors. The data were taken from a study of cytomegalovirus exposure and HLA in healthy donors. For the study at large: The 130 or so validation repertoires and the approximately 640 first-cohort repertoires shared a platform, a later analysis reported. Points from the study as a whole: Cytomegalovirus status, reportedly, was diagnosed with high specificity and sensitivity by the classifier. TCR beta chains numbering more than 150 were designated cytomegalovirus-associated.

Clones were read by immunoSEQ multiplex PCR, and TCRdb kept only the in-frame ones, dropping some. The table lists 150,000 to 200,000 clones, 75% to 90% of them singletons, with roughly 15% in the top ten. Losses at the gene ends were 3 bases for V and 7 bases for J; bases not matched to a gene: 2. CDR1 is SGHRS, CDR2 YFSETQ, per germline. The CDR3 sequence is 14 residues long. V gene TRBV5-1 combines with J gene TRBJ1-4; 11 bases are shared with TRBD1. Sequencing was done on a sample of PBMCs. The receptor was derived from a man between 18 and 29 years old in good health and CMV-seropositive. In DNA, the CDR3 is TGCGCCAGCAGCTCGGGACAGGGGGTTGAAAAACTGTTTTTT. It is translated as CASSSGQGVEKLFF.